This T cell receptor (beta chain) was recovered during a study of blood T cell repertoires in COVID-19. Overall study context: The study drew acute and convalescent COVID-19 samples from the United States, Italy and Spain. From T cells, B-cell-depleted T cells, or PBMCs came the material, which was cDNA or gDNA.

Authors' methods: Amplifying reference gene primers gave estimates of nucleated cell counts. The data were produced by immunoSEQ multiplex PCR, yet TCRdb's version contains in-frame clones alone and is incomplete. V, J and clone size derive from that table, while D and trimming were established from the DNA sequence. The sample lists about 270,000 clones, 81% occurring once. The sample was peripheral blood. The receptor's source is a woman in her sixties or seventies with active or convalescent COVID-19.

The CDR3 is CASTTGEAGAEAFF. DNA of the CDR3: TGTGCCAGCACCACGGGGGAAGCGGGGGCTGAAGCTTTCTTT. J is TRBJ1-1 and V is TRBV7-9; the D gene is possibly TRBD1 (5 bases). This CDR3 contains 14 residues. Between the trimmed V and J ends, which lost 7 bases and 6 bases, there was a span of 18 bases. From germline, CDR1 is SEHNR and CDR2 FQNEAQ (reference sequence).